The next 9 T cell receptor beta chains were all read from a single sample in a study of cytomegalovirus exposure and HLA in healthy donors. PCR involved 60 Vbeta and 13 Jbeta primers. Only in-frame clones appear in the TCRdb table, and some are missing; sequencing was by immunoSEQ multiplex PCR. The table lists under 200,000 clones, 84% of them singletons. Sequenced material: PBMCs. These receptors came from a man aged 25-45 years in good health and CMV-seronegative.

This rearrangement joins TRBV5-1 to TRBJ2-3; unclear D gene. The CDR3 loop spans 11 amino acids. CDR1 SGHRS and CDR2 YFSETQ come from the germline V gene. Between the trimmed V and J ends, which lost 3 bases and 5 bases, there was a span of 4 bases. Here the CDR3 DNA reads TGCGCCAGCAGCTCAGAAGATACGCAGTATTTT. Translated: CASSSEDTQYF. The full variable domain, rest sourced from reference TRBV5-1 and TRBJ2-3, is KAGVTQTPRYLIKTRGQQVTLSCSPISGHRSVSWYQQTPGQGLQFLFEYFSETQRNKGNFPGRFSGRQFSNSRSEMNVSTLELGDSALYLCASSSEDTQYFGPGTRLTVL.

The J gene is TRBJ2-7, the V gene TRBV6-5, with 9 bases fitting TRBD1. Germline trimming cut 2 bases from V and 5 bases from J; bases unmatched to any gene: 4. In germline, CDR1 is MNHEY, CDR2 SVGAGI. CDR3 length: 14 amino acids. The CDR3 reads CASSYGTGSHEQYF. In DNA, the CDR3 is TGTGCCAGCAGTTACGGGACAGGGAGTCACGAGCAGTACTTC.

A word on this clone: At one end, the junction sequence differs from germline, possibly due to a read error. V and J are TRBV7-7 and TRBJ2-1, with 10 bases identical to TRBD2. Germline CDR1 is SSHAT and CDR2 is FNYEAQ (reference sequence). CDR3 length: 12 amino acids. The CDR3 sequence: CASSGRGNEQFF. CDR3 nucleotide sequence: TGTGCTAGCAGCGGGAGGGGGAATGAGCAGTTCTTC. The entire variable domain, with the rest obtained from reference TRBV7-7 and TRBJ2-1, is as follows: GAGVSQSPRYKVTKRGQDVTLRCDPISSHATLYWYQQALGQGPEFLTYFNYEAQPDKSGLPSDRFSAERPEGSISTLTIQRTEQRDSAMYRCASSGRGNEQFFGPGTRLTVL.

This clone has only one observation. The DNA for the CDR3 is TGTGCCAGCAGTGCCCCCGAGACAGGGTTTTACTATGGCTACACCTTC. It encodes CASSAPETGFYYGYTF. V is TRBV28 and J is TRBJ1-2, with 7 bases that match TRBD1. The germline gives CDR1 MDHEN, CDR2 SYDVKM. J lost 3 bases, V lost 5 bases, and 12 bases had no gene match. The CDR3 runs 16 residues.

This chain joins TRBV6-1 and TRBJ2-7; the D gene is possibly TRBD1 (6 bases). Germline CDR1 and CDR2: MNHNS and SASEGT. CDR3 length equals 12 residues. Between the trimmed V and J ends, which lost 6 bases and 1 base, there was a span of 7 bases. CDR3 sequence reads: CASRDSSYEQYF. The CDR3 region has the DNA TGTGCCAGCAGGGACAGTTCCTACGAGCAGTACTTC.

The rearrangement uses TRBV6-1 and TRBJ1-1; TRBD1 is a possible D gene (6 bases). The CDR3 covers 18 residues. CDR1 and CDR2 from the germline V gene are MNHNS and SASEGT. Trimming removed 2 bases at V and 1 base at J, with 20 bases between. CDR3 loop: CASSEFSLSGTKNTEAFF. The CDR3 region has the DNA TGTGCCAGCAGTGAATTCTCCCTTTCCGGGACAAAGAACACTGAAGCTTTCTTT.

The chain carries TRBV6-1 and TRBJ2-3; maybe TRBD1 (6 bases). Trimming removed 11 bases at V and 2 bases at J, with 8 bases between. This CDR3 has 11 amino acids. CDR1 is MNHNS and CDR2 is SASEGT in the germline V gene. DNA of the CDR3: TGTGCCGGACAGTACACAGATACGCAGTATTTT. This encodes CAGQYTDTQYF.

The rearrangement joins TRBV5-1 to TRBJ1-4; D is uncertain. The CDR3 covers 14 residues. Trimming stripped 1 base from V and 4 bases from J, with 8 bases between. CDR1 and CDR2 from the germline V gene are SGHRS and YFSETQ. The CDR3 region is CASSLNGINEKLFF. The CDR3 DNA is TGCGCCAGCAGCTTGAACGGGATTAATGAAAAACTGTTTTTT.

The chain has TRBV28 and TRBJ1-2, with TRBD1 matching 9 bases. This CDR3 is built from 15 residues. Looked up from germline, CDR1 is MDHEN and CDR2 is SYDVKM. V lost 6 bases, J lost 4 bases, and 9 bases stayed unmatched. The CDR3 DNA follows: TGTGCCAGCAGAACCGGACAGGGGAGTGGCTATGGCTACACCTTC. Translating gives CASRTGQGSGYGYTF.